This T cell receptor beta chain is from a study of blood T cells in healthy people across ages. A second PCR, run for about 6 to 11 cycles, used a sample-barcoded 5' primer plus a J-beta primer mix. Using its own MiXCR run on the 5' RACE reads, TCRdb lists one record per CDR3 protein. The sample gives around 800,000 distinct CDR3 sequences, around a quarter of which show up once; 3% is in the top ten. Termini included, the CDR3 measures 16 amino acids. The germline gives CDR1 SGHTA, CDR2 FQGNSA. Study-wide results and caveats: Naive T cell percentage by flow cytometry tracked strongly with beta diversity. Conclusively comparing naive with antigen-experienced cells was impossible with unsorted PBMCs.

A word on this clonotype: The antigen is not known. The limits of the CDR3 on the DNA are not certain, so only TCRdb's listed CDR3 is given.

The sample was also reused in another study, on T cells of mothers and their children.

The clonotype was recovered from a boy between 10 and 17 years old in good health. The chain recombines TRBV7-2 with TRBJ2-7; TRBD1, as called in the table, went unchecked against the DNA. The material sequenced was blood. The CDR3 loop is CASSRRAGATSYEQYF.